Following are 6 T cell receptor beta chains from one sample sequenced in a study of OX40 agonist ivuxolimab in advanced cancers. Assay used: immunoSEQ multiplex PCR; TCRdb lists only in-frame clones, some missing. The sample has 90,000 to 100,000 clones; more than 95% are singletons. The material was CD4+ or CD8+ T cells sorted from blood, obtained in a trial of the OX40 agonist ivuxolimab. These receptors all stem from an adult with an advanced solid tumor such as melanoma, head and neck, liver or kidney cancer.

V and J are TRBV7-8 and TRBJ2-5; weak D call: TRBD1 (6 bases). Trimming cost V 4 bases and J 5 bases, with 14 bases left between them. Germline V gene lookup returns CDR1 SGHVS and CDR2 FQNEAQ. The CDR3 sequence is 14 residues long. The DNA for the CDR3 is TGTGCCAGCAGCTCGACAGGTCTGAGGGAGACCCAGTACTTC. Residues: CASSSTGLRETQYF.

V usage is TRBV7-9 and J usage is TRBJ2-6, with D perhaps TRBD1 (7 bases). The CDR3 extends over 19 amino acids. V dropped 4 bases and J dropped 0 bases, with 19 bases sitting between them. Germline CDR1 and CDR2: SEHNR and FQNEAQ (reference sequence). The CDR3 loop reads CASSSIGAGGSSGANVLTF. The CDR3 DNA sequence: TGTGCCAGCAGCTCGATAGGGGCAGGGGGGAGCTCTGGGGCCAACGTCCTGACTTTC. The whole variable domain, filled in from reference TRBV7-9 and TRBJ2-6, reads DTGVSQNPRHKITKRGQNVTFRCDPISEHNRLYWYRQTLGQGPEFLTYFQNEAQLEKSRLLSDRFSAERPKGSFSTLEIQRTEQGDSAMYLCASSSIGAGGSSGANVLTFGAGSRLTVL.

The chain has TRBV29-1 and TRBJ2-1; 9 nucleotides align to TRBD2. CDR1 is SQVTM, CDR2 ANQGSEA, per germline. The V and J ends lost 3 bases and 2 bases, in that order; junction bases with no gene match: 5. This CDR3 has 15 amino acids. CDR3 DNA sequence: TGCAGCGTTGAGCCTAGCGGGGTGGCCTACAATGAGCAGTTCTTC. Its translation: CSVEPSGVAYNEQFF.

To note about this clone: This CDR3 is also generated by other DNA sequences in the sample. The chain recombines TRBV11-3 with TRBJ2-1, with 10 positions matching TRBD2. V trimming: 3 bases; J trimming: 6 bases; junction bases outside the gene matches: 5. Per germline, CDR1 SGHNT and CDR2 YENEEA. This CDR3 is 15 amino acids long. The CDR3 nucleotides are TGTGCCAGCAGCTTGGGGACTAGCGTCGGCAATGAGCAGTTCTTC. Translating it yields CASSLGTSVGNEQFF.

The rearrangement joins TRBV7-9 to TRBJ2-2, with 8 bases fitting TRBD2. V shed 3 bases, J shed 6 bases, and the junction held 12 bases outside the gene matches. Germline CDR1 reads SEHNR; CDR2 reads FQNEAQ (reference sequence). The CDR3 is 17 residues long. CDR3 nucleotides: TGTGCCAGCAGCTTCGGGGCTCCTGCCGGGGGGGCCGGGGAGCTGTTTTTT. Its protein product is CASSFGAPAGGAGELFF.

The chain is built from TRBV5-6 and TRBJ2-1; TRBD1 is a possible D gene (5 bases). CDR1 and CDR2 (germline): SGHDT, YYEEEE. This CDR3 is built from 14 residues. Trimming took off 2 bases at V and 4 bases at J, with 10 bases between the two ends. This chain's CDR3 is CASSFQGAYNEQFF. The CDR3 nucleotides are TGTGCCAGCAGCTTCCAGGGCGCGTACAATGAGCAGTTCTTC.